These 17 T cell receptor beta chains were all obtained from the same sample, sequenced in a study of response to subunit inactivated influenza vaccine. TCRdb ran MiXCR on the RT-PCR reads and lists one entry per CDR3 protein. The sample yields 550,000 to 600,000 distinct CDR3 sequences, about 10% seen once. Sample: PBMCs from blood, taken on the day of vaccination. These TCRs come from a man in his fifties who received an inactivated influenza vaccine.

This clonotype showed up just a few times. V and J are TRBV2 and TRBJ2-7; D perhaps matches TRBD2 (5 bases). Germline V lookup: CDR1 SNHLY, CDR2 FYNNEI. The CDR3 has 13 residues. The V end lost 10 bases, the J end lost 0 bases, and 13 bases lay between the germline ends. CDR3 sequence reads: CAIRFGNSYEQYF. The CDR3 bases are TGTGCCATCCGATTCGGGAACTCCTACGAGCAGTACTTC.

This clonotype was seen only a few times. The V and J genes are TRBV30 and TRBJ1-6; TRBD1 matches 9 bases. This CDR3 contains 16 residues. The germline CDR1 and CDR2 sequences are GTSNPN and SVGIG (reference sequence). V shed 4 bases, J shed 9 bases, and the junction held 13 bases outside the gene matches. CDR3 region: CAWTLPGTGTGSPLHF. The CDR3 DNA reads TGTGCCTGGACCCTACCCGGGACAGGGACGGGTTCACCCCTCCACTTT.

The chain joins TRBV6-2 or TRBV6-3 to TRBJ2-7, with TRBD1 matching 8 bases. Unmatched junction bases numbered 11, after V lost 5 bases and J lost 5 bases. There are 15 residues in the CDR3. Germline CDR1 reads MNHEY; CDR2 reads SVGEGT. This CDR3 is CASSGDTGGHDEQYF. As DNA, the CDR3 is TGTGCCAGCAGTGGCGATACAGGGGGTCACGACGAGCAGTACTTC.

This clonotype was found a few times. The V call is TRBV5-1, the J call TRBJ2-1; D is perhaps TRBD1 or TRBD2 (5 bases each). The CDR3 length is 16 residues. The germline V gene encodes CDR1 SGHRS and CDR2 YFSETQ. The V and J ends lost 4 bases and 8 bases respectively, with 22 bases between them. The CDR3 here is CASSGGPKSGWDEQFF. As DNA, the CDR3 is TGCGCCAGCAGCGGGGGACCGAAGTCAGGGTGGGATGAGCAGTTCTTC.

The chain couples TRBV3-1 to TRBJ2-1, with 10 nucleotides matching TRBD2. CDR1 is LGHDT and CDR2 is YNNKEL in the germline V gene (reference sequence). The CDR3 contains 19 residues. V gave up 0 bases and J gave up 3 bases; unmatched junction bases: 11. This CDR3 is CASSQEGGLAGEIYNEQFF. CDR3 coding DNA: TGTGCCAGCAGCCAAGAGGGCGGGCTAGCGGGAGAAATCTACAATGAGCAGTTCTTC.

A few counts support this clonotype. The V gene is TRBV12-3 or TRBV12-4, the J gene TRBJ2-1; perhaps TRBD2 as D (6 bases). V dropped 7 bases and J dropped 5 bases, with 18 bases sitting between them. The CDR3 length is 15 residues. CDR3 bases: TGTGCCAGCAATACTGACTTAGCGGAAGACAATGAGCAGTTCTTC. This gives the protein CASNTDLAEDNEQFF.

The chain uses TRBV10-3 and TRBJ2-1; 8 positions match TRBD1. Germline CDR1 ENHRY, CDR2 SYGVKD. J lost 6 bases, V lost 0 bases, and 10 bases had no gene match. CDR3 length: 17 residues. The chain's CDR3 is CAISESMWQGASNEQFF. DNA for the CDR3: TGTGCCATCAGTGAGTCCATGTGGCAGGGGGCATCCAATGAGCAGTTCTTC.

In its sample, this clonotype was seen a few times. The gene calls are TRBV30 and TRBJ1-6; no clear D. Germline values: CDR1 GTSNPN, CDR2 SVGIG (reference sequence). Trimming shortened V by 4 bases and J by 4 bases, and 8 bases separated the two germline ends. The CDR3 sequence is 13 residues long. The CDR3 DNA reads TGTGCCTGGACAGCAAAATATAATTCACCCCTCCACTTT. This gives the protein CAWTAKYNSPLHF.

This clonotype was seen only a few times. The rearrangement uses TRBV7-8 and TRBJ2-1, with 12 bases matching TRBD2. With 5 bases clipped from V and 9 bases from J, the junction kept 11 bases outside the gene matches. This CDR3 contains 16 residues. CDR1 and CDR2 from the germline V gene are SGHVS and FQNEAQ. Here the CDR3 reads CASSLNRLAGDSEQFF. CDR3 DNA: TGTGCCAGCAGCCTTAACCGACTAGCGGGAGACAGTGAGCAGTTCTTC. Full variable domain (rest looked up from reference TRBV7-8 and TRBJ2-1): GAGVSQSPRYKVAKRGQDVALRCDPISGHVSLFWYQQALGQGPEFLTYFQNEAQLDKSGLPSDRFFAERPEGSVSTLKIQRTQQEDSAVYLCASSLNRLAGDSEQFFGPGTRLTVL.

V and J are TRBV5-1 and TRBJ2-2, with 8 bases fitting TRBD2. J was trimmed by 2 bases and V by 4 bases; bases with no gene match: 19. Germline-derived CDR1 and CDR2 are SGHRS and YFSETQ. This CDR3 has 20 amino acids. CDR3 nucleotides: TGCGCCAGCAGCCCCCGTCGGAGCGGGGGATCCAAAATAAACACCGGGGAGCTGTTTTTT. The encoded protein is CASSPRRSGGSKINTGELFF.

This clonotype was seen only a few times. The V gene is TRBV20-1, the J gene TRBJ2-1; D possibly corresponds to TRBD1 (6 bases). Per germline, CDR1 DFQATT and CDR2 SNEGSKA (reference sequence). The ends were cut back, 3 bases at V and 7 bases at J, with 7 bases in the middle. The CDR3 loop spans 11 amino acids. This CDR3 is CSARRGNEQFF. Here the CDR3 DNA reads TGCAGTGCTAGGAGGGGGAATGAGCAGTTCTTC.

This clonotype was found a few times. The chain joins TRBV27 to TRBJ2-4; the match to TRBD1 covers 9 bases. Germline V gene data show CDR1 as MNHEY and CDR2 as SMNVEV (reference sequence). The CDR3 spans 13 residues. V lost 5 bases to trimming and J lost 11 bases; unmatched junction nucleotides: 7. CDR3 nucleotide sequence: TGTGCCAGCAGTAGGGGACAGGGCGGGGTTCAGTACTTC. Translation gives CASSRGQGGVQYF.

This chain connects TRBV2 to TRBJ1-6; the match to TRBD1 covers 8 bases. After removal of 9 bases from V and 7 bases from J, the junction contained 8 bases not matched to a gene. Germline V gene lookup returns CDR1 SNHLY and CDR2 FYNNEI. The CDR3 totals 14 residues. This CDR3 reads CARAQGDRNSPLHF. In DNA, the CDR3 is TGTGCCAGGGCCCAGGGGGACAGGAATTCACCCCTCCACTTT.

The J gene is TRBJ1-6, the V gene TRBV4-1; weak D call: TRBD1 (5 bases). Germline-derived CDR1 and CDR2 are MGHRA and YSYEKL. V was shortened by 1 base and J by 7 bases, with 11 bases between the two germline ends. The CDR3 has 15 amino acids. The CDR3 DNA follows: TGCGCCAGCAGCCAAGCGGGTAGGGGAAATTCACCCCTCCACTTT. Amino acid sequence: CASSQAGRGNSPLHF.

The rearrangement uses TRBV20-1 and TRBJ2-3; TRBD2 matches at 10 bases. The CDR3 covers 14 residues. The germline V gene has CDR1 DFQATT and CDR2 SNEGSKA (reference sequence). In DNA form, the CDR3 reads TGCAGGCCCACTAGCGGGGTACGCACAGATACGCAGTATTTT. Its translation is CRPTSGVRTDTQYF.

The chain employs TRBV7-2 and TRBJ2-1; D is ambiguous. Germline V gene lookup returns CDR1 SGHTA and CDR2 FQGNSA. CDR3 length: 16 residues. V lost 2 bases, J lost 0 bases, and 11 bases lay in between. The CDR3 sequence: CASSLSRFSSYNEQFF. The DNA of the CDR3 is TGTGCCAGCAGCTTAAGTAGGTTTAGCTCCTACAATGAGCAGTTCTTC.

This clonotype has more than one count but fewer than ten. V usage is TRBV3-1 and J usage is TRBJ2-3; perhaps TRBD1 as D (6 bases). V lost 6 bases to trimming and J lost 0 bases, with 13 bases between them. Germline CDR1 LGHDT, CDR2 YNNKEL (reference sequence). This CDR3 region has 15 residues. As DNA, the CDR3 is TGTGCCAGCAGACGGCAGGGGTCTAGCACAGATACGCAGTATTTT. Its translation is CASRRQGSSTDTQYF.